Sequencing of this TCR beta chain was carried out in a study of blood T cell repertoires in COVID-19. The overall study: The origin of the acute and convalescent COVID-19 samples was the United States, Italy and Spain. PBMCs, B-cell-depleted T cells, or T cells provided the cDNA or gDNA that made up the material.

This clone appeared a single time. CDR1 and CDR2 from the germline V gene are MDHEN and SYDVKM. The CDR3 has 15 amino acids. V gave up 8 bases and J gave up 6 bases, with 19 bases separating them. The repertoire was sequenced with immunoSEQ multiplex PCR; TCRdb's copy has only in-frame clones and lacks some. The sample holds about 140,000 clones, around 90% seen once. The source is a woman aged 45-65 years with acute or convalescent COVID-19. Sequencing used peripheral blood. This chain links TRBV28 with TRBJ2-2; perhaps TRBD2 as D (6 bases). The CDR3 spells CASHENPGVSGELFF. CDR3 DNA: TGTGCCAGCCACGAAAACCCGGGGGTCTCCGGGGAGCTGTTTTTT.